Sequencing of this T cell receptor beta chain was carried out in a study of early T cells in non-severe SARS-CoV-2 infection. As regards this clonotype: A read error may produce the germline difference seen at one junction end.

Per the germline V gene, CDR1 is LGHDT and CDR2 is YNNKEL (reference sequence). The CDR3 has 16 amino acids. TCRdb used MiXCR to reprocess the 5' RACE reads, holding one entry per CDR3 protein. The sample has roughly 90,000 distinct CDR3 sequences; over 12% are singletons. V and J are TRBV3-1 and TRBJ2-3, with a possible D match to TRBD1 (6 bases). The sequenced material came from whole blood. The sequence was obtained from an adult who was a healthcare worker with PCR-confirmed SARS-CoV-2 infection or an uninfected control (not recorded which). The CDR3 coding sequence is TGTGCCAGCAGCCTATCCAGCAGGGGTGGCACAGTTACGCAGTATTTT. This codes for CASSLSSRGGTVTQYF.